The sequence of this TCR beta chain was determined in a study of blood T cell repertoires in COVID-19. About the research overall: The study drew acute and convalescent COVID-19 samples from the United States, Italy and Spain.

Source study methods: Reference gene primer amplification gave nucleated cell count estimates. Generated by immunoSEQ multiplex PCR, the TCRdb table keeps only in-frame clones and is missing some. V and J calls and clone size are copied from that table; D and trimming were computed from the DNA. Counted here are tens of thousands of clones, 81% occurring once; the ten biggest clones make up about 31%. Germline lookup yields CDR1 MNHEY and CDR2 SVGAGI. Trimming cost V 8 bases and J 0 bases, with 12 bases left between them. CDR3 size: 14 residues. The chain combines TRBV6-5 with TRBJ2-3; a weak D match, TRBD2 (7 bases). This sequence was found in a man aged 80 or over with active or convalescent COVID-19. Sequenced: peripheral blood. The CDR3 reads CASAAGASTDTQYF. CDR3 coding DNA: TGTGCCAGCGCGGCGGGGGCTAGCACAGATACGCAGTATTTT.